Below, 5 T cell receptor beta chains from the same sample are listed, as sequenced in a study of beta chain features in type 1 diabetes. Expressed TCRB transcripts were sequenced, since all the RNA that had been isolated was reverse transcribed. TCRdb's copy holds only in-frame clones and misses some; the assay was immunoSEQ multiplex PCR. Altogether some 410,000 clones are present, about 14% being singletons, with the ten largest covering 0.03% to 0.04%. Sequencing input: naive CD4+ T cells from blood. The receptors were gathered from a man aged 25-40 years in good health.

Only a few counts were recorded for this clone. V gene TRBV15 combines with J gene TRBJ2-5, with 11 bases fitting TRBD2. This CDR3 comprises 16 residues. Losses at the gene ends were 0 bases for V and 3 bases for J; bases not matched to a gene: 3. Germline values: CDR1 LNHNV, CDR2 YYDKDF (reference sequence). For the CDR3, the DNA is TGTGCCACCAGCAGAGATAAGGGACTAGCGGAAGAGACCCAGTACTTC. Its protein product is CATSRDKGLAEETQYF.

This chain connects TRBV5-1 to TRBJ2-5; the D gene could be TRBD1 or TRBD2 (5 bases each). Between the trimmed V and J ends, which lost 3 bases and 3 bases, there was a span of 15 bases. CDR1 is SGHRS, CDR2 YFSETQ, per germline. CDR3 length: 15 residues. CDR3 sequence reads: CASSSHPRGKETQYF. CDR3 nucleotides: TGCGCCAGCAGCTCCCACCCTCGGGGCAAAGAGACCCAGTACTTC. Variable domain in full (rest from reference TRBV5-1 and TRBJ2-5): KAGVTQTPRYLIKTRGQQVTLSCSPISGHRSVSWYQQTPGQGLQFLFEYFSETQRNKGNFPGRFSGRQFSNSRSEMNVSTLELGDSALYLCASSSHPRGKETQYFGPGTRLLVL.

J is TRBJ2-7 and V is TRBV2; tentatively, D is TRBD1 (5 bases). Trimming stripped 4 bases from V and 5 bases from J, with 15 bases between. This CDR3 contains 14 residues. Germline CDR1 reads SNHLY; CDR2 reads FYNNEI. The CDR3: CASSADPLGHEQYF. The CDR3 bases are TGTGCCAGCAGTGCTGACCCGCTGGGGCACGAGCAGTACTTC. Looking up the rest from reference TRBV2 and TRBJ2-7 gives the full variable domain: EPEVTQTPSHQVTQMGQEVILRCVPISNHLYFYWYRQILGQKVEFLVSFYNNEISEKSEIFDDQFSVERPDGSNFTLKIRSTKLEDSAMYFCASSADPLGHEQYFGPGTRLTVT.

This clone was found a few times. Here the CDR3 DNA reads TGTGCCTGGAGTGTACGTCTACAGAACACTGAAGCTTTCTTT. Protein sequence: CAWSVRLQNTEAFF. This rearrangement joins TRBV30 to TRBJ1-1; D is unresolved. The length of the CDR3 is 14 residues. V was pared by 0 bases and J by 1 base, with 9 bases between. Germline V lookup: CDR1 GTSNPN, CDR2 SVGIG (reference sequence).

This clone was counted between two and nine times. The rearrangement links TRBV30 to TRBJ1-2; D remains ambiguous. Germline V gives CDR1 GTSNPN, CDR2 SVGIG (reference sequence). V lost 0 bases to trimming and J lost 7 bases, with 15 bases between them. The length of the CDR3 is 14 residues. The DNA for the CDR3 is TGTGCCTGGAGTGTACTGGAGACCTATGGTGGCTACACCTTC. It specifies CAWSVLETYGGYTF.